These 2 T cell receptor beta chains were sequenced from one sample in a study of blood T cell repertoires in COVID-19. TCRdb's table, derived via immunoSEQ multiplex PCR, lists solely in-frame clones and lacks some. The data contain about 170,000 clones, around four fifths of them seen just once; the ten biggest clones take up roughly 9.2%. The specimen was peripheral blood. These receptors all stem from a woman of 80 years or more with active or convalescent COVID-19.

A remark on this clone: Additional DNA sequences in this sample encode the identical CDR3. The chain joins TRBV20-1 to TRBJ2-7, with no clear D. The germline V and J ends were trimmed by 0 bases and 3 bases, with 3 bases remaining between them. The CDR3 spans 11 residues. Germline loops: CDR1 DFQATT, CDR2 SNEGSKA (reference sequence). This CDR3 reads CSARDSYEQYF. The CDR3 DNA reads TGCAGTGCTAGAGACAGCTACGAGCAGTACTTC.

This clone was seen a single time. The chain carries TRBV5-4 and TRBJ2-1; TRBD2 agrees at 7 bases. Per germline, CDR1 SGHNT and CDR2 YYREEE (reference sequence). This CDR3 spans 15 amino acids. Losses at the gene ends were 0 bases for V and 2 bases for J; bases not matched to a gene: 2. This chain's CDR3 is CASSLGGGAYNEQFF. The CDR3 nucleotides read TGTGCCAGCAGCTTGGGTGGGGGGGCCTACAATGAGCAGTTCTTC. The variable domain in full, completed from reference TRBV5-4 and TRBJ2-1, reads ETGVTQSPTHLIKTRGQQVTLRCSSQSGHNTVSWYQQALGQGPQFIFQYYREEENGRGNFPPRFSGLQFPNYSSELNVNALELDDSALYLCASSLGGGAYNEQFFGPGTRLTVL.